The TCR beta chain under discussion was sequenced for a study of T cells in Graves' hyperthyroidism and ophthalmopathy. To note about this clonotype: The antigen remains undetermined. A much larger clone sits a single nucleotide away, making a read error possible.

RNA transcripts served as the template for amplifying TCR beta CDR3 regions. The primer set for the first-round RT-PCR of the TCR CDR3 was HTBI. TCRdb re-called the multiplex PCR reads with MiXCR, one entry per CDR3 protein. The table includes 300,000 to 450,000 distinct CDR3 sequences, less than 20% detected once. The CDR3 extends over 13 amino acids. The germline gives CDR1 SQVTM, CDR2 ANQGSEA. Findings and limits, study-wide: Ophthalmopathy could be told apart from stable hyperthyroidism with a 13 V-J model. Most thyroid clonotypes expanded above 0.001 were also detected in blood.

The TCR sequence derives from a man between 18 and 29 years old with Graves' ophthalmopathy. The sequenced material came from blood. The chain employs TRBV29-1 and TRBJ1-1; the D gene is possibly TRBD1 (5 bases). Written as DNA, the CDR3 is TGCAGCGTTGCAGGGCTGCTGAACACTGGAGCTTTCTTT. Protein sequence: CSVAGLLNTGAFF.